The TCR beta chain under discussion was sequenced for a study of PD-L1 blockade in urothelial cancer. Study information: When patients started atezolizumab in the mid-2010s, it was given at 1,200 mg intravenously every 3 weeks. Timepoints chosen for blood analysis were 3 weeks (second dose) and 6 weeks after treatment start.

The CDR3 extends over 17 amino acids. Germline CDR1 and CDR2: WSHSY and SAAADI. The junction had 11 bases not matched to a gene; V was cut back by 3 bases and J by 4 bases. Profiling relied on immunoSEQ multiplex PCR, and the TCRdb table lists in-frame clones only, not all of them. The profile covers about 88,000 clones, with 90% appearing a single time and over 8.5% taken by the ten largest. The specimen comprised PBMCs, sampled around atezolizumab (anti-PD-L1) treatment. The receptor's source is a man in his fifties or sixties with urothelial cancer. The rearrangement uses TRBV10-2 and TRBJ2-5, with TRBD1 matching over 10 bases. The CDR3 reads CASSDGDRGGVGETQYF. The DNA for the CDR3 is TGCGCCAGCAGTGATGGGGACAGGGGTGGGGTAGGAGAGACCCAGTACTTC.